This T cell receptor beta chain is drawn from a study of cytomegalovirus exposure and HLA in healthy donors. Study-wide results and caveats: There were 164 TCR beta chains listed as cytomegalovirus-associated. Most TCR sequences proved rare, with some public TCRs found in many donors.

Germline V lookup: CDR1 ENHRY, CDR2 SYGVKD. The J segment lost 6 bases and the V segment lost 10 bases, leaving 10 bases of the junction unmatched. The CDR3 length is 14 residues. This clone was seen a few times. Its matching antigen is unknown. The PCR contained 60 Vbeta and 13 Jbeta primers. Using immunoSEQ multiplex PCR, the repertoire was profiled, and TCRdb retains in-frame clones only, with some absent. The sample contains approximately 130,000 clones, around 72% of which appear only once. The receptor comes from a man aged 50 or older in good health and CMV-seropositive. Sequencing was carried out using PBMCs. V gene TRBV10-3 combines with J gene TRBJ2-7, with 12 nucleotides matching TRBD1. The CDR3 here is CATRKGQGASEQYF. The CDR3 DNA is TGTGCCACCCGGAAGGGACAGGGGGCCTCCGAGCAGTACTTC.